A single sample is the source of the 20 T cell receptor beta chains below, sequenced in a study of blood T cell repertoires in COVID-19. Repertoires were generated with immunoSEQ multiplex PCR, while TCRdb's copy carries only in-frame clones and drops some. The table includes about 240,000 clones, around 87% detected once. Sequenced sample: peripheral blood. These receptors originate from a man in his sixties who had recovered from COVID-19.

V is TRBV3-1 (or the pseudogene TRBV3-2) and J is TRBJ1-1; D ambiguous. Germline V gives CDR1 LGHDT, CDR2 YNNKEL (reference sequence). This CDR3 spans 14 amino acids. The V and J ends lost 0 bases and 1 base respectively, with 6 bases between them. This CDR3 is CASSQDSSNTEAFF. CDR3 in DNA: TGTGCCAGCAGCCAAGACAGTTCGAACACTGAAGCTTTCTTT.

The chain employs TRBV24-1 and TRBJ1-2; perhaps TRBD1 as D (6 bases). This CDR3 is 15 amino acids long. Germline CDR1 and CDR2: KGHDR and SFDVKD. Trimming shortened V by 3 bases and J by 4 bases, and 14 bases separated the two germline ends. CDR3 coding DNA: TGTGCCACCAGTGATGGGGGCTCGGGGCTCTATGGCTACACCTTC. Its protein is CATSDGGSGLYGYTF.

This chain joins TRBV5-1 and TRBJ2-3, with D unclear. CDR3 length equals 14 residues. Germline CDR1 and CDR2: SGHRS and YFSETQ. Trimming took off 2 bases at V and 2 bases at J, with 9 bases between the two ends. CDR3: CASSFTLDTDTQYF. For the CDR3, the DNA is TGCGCCAGCAGCTTCACGTTAGACACAGATACGCAGTATTTT.

The chain links TRBV4-2 to TRBJ1-4; D possibly corresponds to TRBD1 (5 bases). Germline-derived CDR1 and CDR2 are LGHNA and YNFKEQ. The CDR3 has 12 residues. The V gene lost 2 bases and the J gene lost 8 bases, with 6 bases spanning the gap. Here the CDR3 DNA reads TGTGCCAGCAGCCAACCAGGGGAAAAACTGTTTTTT. Protein sequence: CASSQPGEKLFF.

The chain has TRBV19 and TRBJ2-3; 11 bases fit TRBD2. Germline V gene data show CDR1 as LNHDA and CDR2 as SQIVND (reference sequence). V dropped 5 bases and J dropped 2; count of bases not matched to a gene: 9. This CDR3 has 17 amino acids. DNA of the CDR3: TGTGCCAGTAGTCTTTTACTAGCGGGGGCCTCCACAGATACGCAGTATTTT. This sequence encodes CASSLLLAGASTDTQYF.

The genes are TRBV9 and TRBJ2-7; TRBD2 agrees at 9 bases. Germline CDR1 is SGDLS and CDR2 is YYNGEE. V shed 0 bases and J 0 bases; nucleotides not matched to a gene: 4. CDR3 length equals 16 residues. Here the CDR3 reads CASSVGLAGSSYEQYF. The DNA of the CDR3 is TGTGCCAGCAGCGTAGGTCTAGCGGGGAGCTCCTACGAGCAGTACTTC.

The chain recombines TRBV14 with TRBJ2-4, with 8 bases fitting TRBD1. Germline assignment: CDR1 SGHDN and CDR2 FVKESK. V was pared by 4 bases and J by 3 bases, with 17 bases of the junction left unmatched. The CDR3 runs to 19 residues. The CDR3 protein is CASSPWGRAGGLDKNIQYF. The CDR3 nucleotides are TGTGCCAGCAGCCCATGGGGTAGGGCAGGGGGCTTGGACAAAAACATTCAGTACTTC.

The CDR3 reads CASSKTTGGAGYTF. CDR3 nucleotide sequence: TGCGCCAGCAGTAAAACAACTGGGGGCGCCGGCTACACCTTC. The V gene is TRBV5-1, the J gene TRBJ1-2, with a tentative D call TRBD1 (6 bases). The V end was cut by 5 bases, the J end by 8 bases, with 19 bases between. From germline, CDR1 is SGHRS and CDR2 YFSETQ. The CDR3 contains 14 residues.

The chain combines TRBV27 with TRBJ2-7; D is perhaps TRBD2 (5 bases). This CDR3 is built from 14 residues. From germline, CDR1 is MNHEY and CDR2 SMNVEV (reference sequence). V lost 0 bases to trimming and J lost 0 bases, with 6 bases between them. The CDR3 loop reads CASSLSEGSYEQYF. As DNA, the CDR3 is TGTGCCAGCAGTTTATCAGAGGGCTCCTACGAGCAGTACTTC.

The chain has TRBV25-1 and TRBJ2-7; 8 bases align to TRBD1. The CDR3 has 16 residues. V lost 2 bases to trimming and J lost 4 bases; unmatched junction nucleotides: 10. CDR1 is MGHDK, CDR2 SYGVNS, per germline. The CDR3 protein is CASSEHGAGGKYEQYV. As DNA, the CDR3 is TGTGCCAGCAGTGAACACGGGGCAGGGGGCAAGTACGAGCAGTACGTC.

This clone was observed a handful of times. V and J are TRBV9 and TRBJ2-7; D is perhaps TRBD2 (6 bases). This CDR3 spans 14 amino acids. CDR1 is SGDLS and CDR2 is YYNGEE in the germline V gene. Trimming cost V 4 bases and J 2 bases, with 13 bases left between them. The DNA of the CDR3 is TGTGCCAGCAGCCTCGGCGGGGCAGCCTACGAGCAGTACTTC. Amino acid sequence: CASSLGGAAYEQYF.

The genes are TRBV3-1 (or the pseudogene TRBV3-2) and TRBJ2-3; 7 bases are a match to TRBD2. CDR3 size: 15 residues. Looked up from germline, CDR1 is LGHDT and CDR2 is YNNKEL (reference sequence). With 4 bases clipped from V and 4 bases from J, the junction kept 8 bases outside the gene matches. The CDR3 protein is CASSLRRAGSDTQYF. The CDR3, as DNA: TGTGCCAGCAGCCTACGCCGAGCGGGGTCAGATACGCAGTATTTT.

This clone was found a few times. The V call is TRBV12-3 or TRBV12-4, the J call TRBJ2-5; the D gene is possibly TRBD2 (7 bases). V was pared by 4 bases and J by 5 bases, with 11 bases between. The CDR3 has 13 amino acids. The DNA for the CDR3 is TGTGCCAGCAGTTGGGGGCGGGGGGAGACCCAGTACTTC. Protein sequence: CASSWGRGETQYF.

J is TRBJ1-2 and V is TRBV19; tentatively, D is TRBD1 (5 bases). Trimming cost V 3 bases and J 6 bases, with 11 bases left between them. Germline values: CDR1 LNHDA, CDR2 SQIVND (reference sequence). This CDR3 region has 13 residues. CDR3 DNA sequence: TGTGCCAGTAGTATGGTTCAGGGTAATGGCTACACCTTC. Protein product: CASSMVQGNGYTF. Based on the CDR3 plus reference TRBV19 and TRBJ1-2, the full variable domain is DGGITQSPKYLFRKEGQNVTLSCEQNLNHDAMYWYRQDPGQGLRLIYYSQIVNDFQKGDIAEGYSVSREKKESFPLTVTSAQKNPTAFYLCASSMVQGNGYTFGSGTRLTVV.

CDR3 amino acids: CASSFLRGRETEAFF. CDR3 nucleotide sequence: TGTGCCAGCAGCTTTTTGAGGGGGAGAGAGACTGAAGCTTTCTTT. V is TRBV5-6 and J is TRBJ1-1; D is perhaps TRBD1 (6 bases). V was clipped by 2 bases and J by 5 bases, with 16 bases between them. Per germline, CDR1 SGHDT and CDR2 YYEEEE. The length of the CDR3 is 15 residues.

The chain couples TRBV14 to TRBJ2-3, with TRBD2 as a possible D gene (5 bases). This CDR3 is built from 16 residues. Trimming took off 3 bases at V and 0 bases at J, with 13 bases between the two ends. From germline, CDR1 is SGHDN and CDR2 FVKESK. Written as DNA, the CDR3 is TGTGCCAGCAGCCATCGTTACCGGACTAGCACAGATACGCAGTATTTT. It yields the protein CASSHRYRTSTDTQYF.

This clone appeared many times. The gene calls are TRBV27 and TRBJ1-2, with 8 bases aligning to TRBD1. This CDR3 region has 17 residues. Germline V gene data show CDR1 as MNHEY and CDR2 as SMNVEV (reference sequence). The junction had 20 bases not matched to a gene; V was cut back by 6 bases and J by 8 bases. The CDR3 DNA sequence: TGTGCCAGCAGCCCACTCGGACAGGGAGGAGGGGCGAGCGGCTACACCTTC. This codes for CASSPLGQGGGASGYTF.

This chain uses TRBV6-5 with TRBJ2-1; a possible D gene is TRBD2 (5 bases). V was pared by 3 bases and J by 3 bases, with 6 bases between. Looked up from germline, CDR1 is MNHEY and CDR2 is SVGAGI. The length of the CDR3 is 13 residues. This CDR3 reads CASSYRDYNEQFF. The CDR3 DNA follows: TGTGCCAGCAGTTATCGGGACTACAATGAGCAGTTCTTC.

The chain combines TRBV24-1 with TRBJ1-4, with 8 bases aligning to TRBD1. V gave up 2 bases and J gave up 7 bases; unmatched junction bases: 5. The length of the CDR3 is 15 residues. Germline-derived CDR1 and CDR2 are KGHDR and SFDVKD. The CDR3 loop is CATSDSQGAGEKLFF. CDR3 sequence (DNA): TGTGCCACCAGTGATTCCCAGGGGGCGGGTGAAAAACTGTTTTTT.

This chain connects TRBV9 to TRBJ2-3; the match to TRBD2 covers 8 bases. Germline CDR1 is SGDLS and CDR2 is YYNGEE. Germline trimming cut 0 bases from V and 2 bases from J; bases unmatched to any gene: 2. The CDR3 runs to 15 residues. DNA of the CDR3: TGTGCCAGCAGCGTAGGCGGGGGGACCACAGATACGCAGTATTTT. It translates to CASSVGGGTTDTQYF.